The source of this TCR beta chain is a study of T cells after yellow fever vaccination. The TCR cDNA carried a universal primer site and UMIs from 5'RACE template switching. TCRdb fed the 5' RACE reads into MiXCR, producing one record per CDR3 protein. The top ten hold about 20% of the sample, which has some 300,000 distinct CDR3 sequences, approximately 3.8% seen once. The CDR3 totals 12 residues. V was pared by 10 bases and J by 5 bases, with 4 bases of the junction left unmatched. Germline V gene lookup returns CDR1 MNHEY and CDR2 SVGEGT. The study's findings and limits: There was a possibility that FACS-sorted repertoires contained abundant clonotypes contaminating from the bulk population.

This clonotype appeared a few times. What it binds is unknown. The starting material was PBMCs, obtained on the day of the yellow fever booster vaccination. This rearrangement joins TRBV6-2 or TRBV6-3 to TRBJ2-7; TRBD2 agrees at 11 bases. This TCR was sampled from a man in his late teens or twenties who received the YFV17D yellow fever vaccine. As DNA, the CDR3 is TGTGCCACGGGACTAGCGGCGAACGAGCAGTACTTC. Residues: CATGLAANEQYF.